Sequencing of this TCR beta chain was carried out in a study of OX40 agonist ivuxolimab in advanced cancers. Background on the whole study: Ivuxolimab was an agonistic, fully human IgG2 monoclonal antibody directed against OX40 (CD134), a costimulatory receptor. Intravenous ivuxolimab was administered to patients every 2 weeks at six dose levels: 0.01, 0.1, 0.3, 1.5, 3 and 10 mg/kg. Among the roughly 50 dose-escalation patients, roughly 20 had hepatocellular carcinoma, approximately 15 melanoma, 9 renal cell carcinoma and 9 head and neck cancer. In the dose-escalation cohort, 65% to 90% of patients were male, and the mean age was approximately 60 years, with a range of roughly 23 to 85. Prior anti-PD-1, anti-PD-L1 or anti-CTLA-4 therapy was permitted, and 30% to 50% of dose-escalation patients had received checkpoint inhibitors. Three dose-escalation patients achieved partial responses, one with hepatocellular carcinoma and two with cutaneous melanoma. The point of sequencing TCRbeta in the periphery was to test whether ivuxolimab changed TCR sequence diversity and drove clonal T-cell expansion. The monotherapy dose-escalation portion (N ≈ 52 patients) of the phase I ivuxolimab trial is reported in the paper.

Concerning this clone: No antigen is known for it. Per-base quality was not reported, and no clone a single base away is much larger than it.

Patients with a history of autoimmune disease or receiving systemic immunosuppression were excluded from the trial. Peripheral blood for TCR sequencing was collected from all dose cohorts at baseline, on cycle 4 day 1, and on cycle 7 day 1. The samples were drawn from a first-in-human, open-label, multicenter phase I dose-escalation trial of ivuxolimab. Adults with locally advanced or metastatic head and neck squamous cell, hepatocellular, melanoma or renal cell carcinoma were enrolled in the trial. CD4+ and CD8+ T cells were sorted separately from peripheral blood before TCR sequencing. To sequence the TCRbeta CDR3 region, genomic DNA was isolated from the sorted cells. The immunoSEQ Assay was used for sequencing of TCRbeta CDR3 regions. TCRdb took over this immuneACCESS table, retaining in-frame rearrangements with V and J assigned. Such tables are incomplete; in checked studies, under half of the missing clones stem from an unresolved V gene, and the remainder is unexplained. This sample gives 63,000 or so clones in total; roughly 83% of them show up just once. Approximately 8.7% of the sample is held by the ten biggest clonotypes.

The germline V gene (reference sequence) provides CDR1 LNHNV and CDR2 YYDKDF. The CDR3 contains 13 residues, cysteine and phenylalanine counted. Solely the CDR3 DNA is kept, with 39 bases framed from the first base. The V end loses 0 bases and the J end loses 6 bases, and a stretch of 7 bases separates them. The study at large found these results: In partial responders in the 0.1-3.0 mg/kg groups, normalized peripheral clonal expansion was found to be among the lowest, especially among CD8+ T cells. Which antigens the clonally expanded peripheral T cells were specific for was not determined. Clonal expansion of both CD4+ and CD8+ blood T cells was observed from baseline to week 6 at doses 0.1 to 3.0 mg/kg. Low levels of normalized T-cell clonal expansion were also seen in some nonresponding patients. On average, CD8+ T cells showed more expanded clones than CD4+ T cells after ivuxolimab.

The sample was CD4+ or CD8+ T cells sorted from blood, taken in a trial of the OX40 agonist ivuxolimab. The chain links TRBV15 with TRBJ2-3; the D gene is not confidently resolved. This TCR was sampled from an adult with an advanced solid tumor such as melanoma, head and neck, liver or kidney cancer. The CDR3 region: CATSRDPGDTQYF. DNA sequence: TGTGCCACCAGCAGAGATCCCGGGGATACGCAGTATTTT.